The clone carrying this TCR beta chain appeared a few times. The germline V gene has CDR1 MDHEN and CDR2 SYDVKM. The CDR3 consists of 13 residues. The ends lost 11 bases at V and 7 bases at J; junction bases unmatched: 9. These data originate in a study of blood T cell repertoires in COVID-19. Donors in Cohort 3 counted as recovered after two negative PCRs, clearance, or symptom resolution. Here immunoSEQ multiplex PCR was the method, and the copy in TCRdb shows in-frame clones only, minus some. The sample has around 250,000 clones, more than 85% seen once. The source material was PBMCs or T cells enriched from blood (not recorded which). This TCR was sampled from a woman in her 50s who had recovered from COVID-19. V and J are TRBV28 and TRBJ1-4; 8 nucleotides line up with TRBD1. CDR3 nucleotides: TGTGCCGGGAACGACAGGGGAACTGAAAAACTGTTTTTT. Translated: CAGNDRGTEKLFF.